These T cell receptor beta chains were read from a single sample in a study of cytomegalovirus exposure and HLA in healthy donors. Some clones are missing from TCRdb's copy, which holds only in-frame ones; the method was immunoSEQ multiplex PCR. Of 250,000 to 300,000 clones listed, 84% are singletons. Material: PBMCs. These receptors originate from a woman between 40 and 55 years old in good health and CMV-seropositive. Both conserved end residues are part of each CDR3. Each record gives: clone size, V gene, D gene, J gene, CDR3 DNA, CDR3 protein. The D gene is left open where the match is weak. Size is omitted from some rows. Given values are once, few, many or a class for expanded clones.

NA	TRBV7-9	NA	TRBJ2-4	TGTGCCAGCAGCCGACTAGGGATGGGCAAAAACATTCAGTACTTC	CASSRLGMGKNIQYF
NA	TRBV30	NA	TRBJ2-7	TGTGCCTGGGCCGGCTGGCCGGGTAGCTCCTACGAGCAGTACTTC	CAWAGWPGSSYEQYF
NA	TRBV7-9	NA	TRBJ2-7	TGTGCCAGCAGCTTAGTAGGGACACTCTACGAGCAGTACTTC	CASSLVGTLYEQYF
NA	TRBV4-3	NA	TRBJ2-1	TGCGCCAGCAGCCAAGAGTGGCTCTCAGACTCCTACAATGAGCAGTTCTTC	CASSQEWLSDSYNEQFF
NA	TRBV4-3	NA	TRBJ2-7	TGCGCCAGCAGCCGCCCAATTATGAGCTCCTACGAGCAGTACTTC	CASSRPIMSSYEQYF
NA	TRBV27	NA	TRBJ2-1	TGTGCCAGCAGTGGGCCCCTTCACTACAATGAGCAGTTCTTC	CASSGPLHYNEQFF
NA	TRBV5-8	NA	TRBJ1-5	TGTGCCAGCAGCACCCAGGGAATTCAGCCCCAGCATTTT	CASSTQGIQPQHF
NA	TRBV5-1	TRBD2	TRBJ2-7	TGCGCCAGCCGCCTCGGGACTAGCGAGACCTACGAGCAGTACTTC	CASRLGTSETYEQYF
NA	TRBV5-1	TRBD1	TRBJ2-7	TGCGCCAGCAGCTTGGGGACAGGGGGCTACGAGCAGTACTTC	CASSLGTGGYEQYF
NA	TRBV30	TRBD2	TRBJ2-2	TGTGCCTGGAGTCCCTACGCTAGTGTGCGGGAGAGAATCGGGGAGCTGTTTTTT	CAWSPYASVRERIGELFF
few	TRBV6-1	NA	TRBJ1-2	TGTGCCAGCAGAATCGGTTCTGAGTATGGCTACACCTTC	CASRIGSEYGYTF
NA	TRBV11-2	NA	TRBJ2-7	TGTGCCAGCAGCCCGGGGAGGGAGCAGTACTTC	CASSPGREQYF